A single sample is the source of the 3 T cell receptor beta chains below, sequenced in a study of T cell responses to AZD1222 COVID-19 vaccine. Only in-frame clones appear in the TCRdb table, and some are missing; sequencing was by immunoSEQ multiplex PCR. The table records some 94,000 clones, approximately 90% of them present only once. Sequenced here: peripheral blood, sampled on day 0 of AZD1222 vaccination. Source of these receptors: an adult in good health.

The rearrangement links TRBV7-2 to TRBJ1-5; 8 bases match TRBD1. The CDR3 loop spans 14 amino acids. Unmatched junction bases numbered 3, after V lost 4 bases and J lost 4 bases. Germline CDR1 is SGHTA and CDR2 is FQGNSA. The CDR3 nucleotides read TGTGCCAGCAGCTCGGGACAGGTGAATCAGCCCCAGCATTTT. This sequence encodes CASSSGQVNQPQHF. Together with reference TRBV7-2 and TRBJ1-5, the CDR3 gives the full variable domain: GAGVSQSPSNKVTEKGKDVELRCDPISGHTALYWYRQSLGQGLEFLIYFQGNSAPDKSGLPSDRFSAERTGGSVSTLTIQRTQQEDSAVYLCASSSGQVNQPQHFGDGTRLSIL.

The chain couples TRBV7-2 to TRBJ1-2; the match to TRBD1 covers 12 bases. Germline assignment: CDR1 SGHTA and CDR2 FQGNSA. Trimming cost V 2 bases and J 4 bases; bases outside gene matches: 8. The CDR3 spans 17 residues. CDR3 nucleotide sequence: TGTGCCAGCAGCTTACCGGGACAGGGGGCGCTGGGCTATGGCTACACCTTC. This codes for CASSLPGQGALGYGYTF.

The genes are TRBV18 and TRBJ1-1; 7 positions match TRBD1. V lost 2 bases to trimming and J lost 1 base; unmatched junction nucleotides: 7. Per germline, CDR1 KGHSH and CDR2 LQKENI. This CDR3 region has 16 residues. The CDR3 reads CASSPGYRGPNTEAFF. The CDR3 nucleotides are TGTGCCAGCTCACCAGGCTACAGGGGCCCGAACACTGAAGCTTTCTTT. The entire variable domain, with the rest obtained from reference TRBV18 and TRBJ1-1, is as follows: NAGVMQNPRHLVRRRGQEARLRCSPMKGHSHVYWYRQLPEEGLKFMVYLQKENIIDESGMPKERFSAEFPKEGPSILRIQQVVRGDSAAYFCASSPGYRGPNTEAFFGQGTRLTVV.